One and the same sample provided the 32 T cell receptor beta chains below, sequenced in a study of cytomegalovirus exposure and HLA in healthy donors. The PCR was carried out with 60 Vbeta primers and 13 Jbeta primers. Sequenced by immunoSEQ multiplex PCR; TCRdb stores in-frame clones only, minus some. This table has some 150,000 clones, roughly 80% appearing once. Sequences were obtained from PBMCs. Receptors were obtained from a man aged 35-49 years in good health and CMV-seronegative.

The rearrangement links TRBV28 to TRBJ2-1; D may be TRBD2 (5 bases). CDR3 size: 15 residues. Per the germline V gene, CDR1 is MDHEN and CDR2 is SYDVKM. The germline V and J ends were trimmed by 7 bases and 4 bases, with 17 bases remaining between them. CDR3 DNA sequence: TGTGCCAGCACCCCGAGCGGTGCGGGTTACAATGAGCAGTTCTTC. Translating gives CASTPSGAGYNEQFF.

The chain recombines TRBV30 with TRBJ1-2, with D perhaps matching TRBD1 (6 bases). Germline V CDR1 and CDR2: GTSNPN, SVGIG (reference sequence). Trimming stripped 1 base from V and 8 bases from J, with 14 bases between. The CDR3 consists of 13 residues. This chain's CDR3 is CAWSEGRGGGYTF. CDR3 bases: TGTGCCTGGAGTGAGGGGAGGGGGGGAGGCTACACCTTC.

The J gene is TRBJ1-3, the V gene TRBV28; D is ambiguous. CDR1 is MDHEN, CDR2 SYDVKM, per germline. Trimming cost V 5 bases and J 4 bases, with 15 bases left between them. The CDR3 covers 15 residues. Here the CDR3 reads CASSQSMSQGNTIYF. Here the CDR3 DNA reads TGTGCCAGCAGTCAGTCAATGTCACAGGGAAACACCATATATTTT.

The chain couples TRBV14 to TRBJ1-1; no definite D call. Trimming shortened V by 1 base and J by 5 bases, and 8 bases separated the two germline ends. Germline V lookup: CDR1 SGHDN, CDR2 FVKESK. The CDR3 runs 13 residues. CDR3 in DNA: TGTGCCAGCAGCCAAGGAACGCGTACTGAAGCTTTCTTT. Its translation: CASSQGTRTEAFF.

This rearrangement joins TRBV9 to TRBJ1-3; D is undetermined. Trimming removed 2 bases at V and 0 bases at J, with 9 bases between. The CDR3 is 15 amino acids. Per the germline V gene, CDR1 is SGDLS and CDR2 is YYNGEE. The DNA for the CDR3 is TGTGCCAGCAGCGTTACGGTCCTCTCTGGAAACACCATATATTTT. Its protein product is CASSVTVLSGNTIYF.

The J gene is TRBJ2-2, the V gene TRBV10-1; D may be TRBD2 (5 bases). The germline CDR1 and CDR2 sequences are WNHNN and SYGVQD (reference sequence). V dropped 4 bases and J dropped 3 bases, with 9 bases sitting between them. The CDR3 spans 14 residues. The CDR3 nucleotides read TGCGCCAGCAGTGTGAGTAGCGACACCGGGGAGCTGTTTTTT. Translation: CASSVSSDTGELFF.

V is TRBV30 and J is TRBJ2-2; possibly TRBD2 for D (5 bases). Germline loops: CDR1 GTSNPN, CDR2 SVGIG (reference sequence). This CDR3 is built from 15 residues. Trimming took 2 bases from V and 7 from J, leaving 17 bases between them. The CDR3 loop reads CAWSPGVGSRGELFF. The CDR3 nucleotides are TGTGCCTGGAGTCCCGGGGTGGGTTCGCGCGGGGAGCTGTTTTTT.

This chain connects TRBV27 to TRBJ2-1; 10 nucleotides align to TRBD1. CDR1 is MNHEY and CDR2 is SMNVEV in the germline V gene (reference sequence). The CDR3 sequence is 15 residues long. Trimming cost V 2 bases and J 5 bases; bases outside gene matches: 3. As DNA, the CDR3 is TGTGCCAGCAGTTTAGCGGGACAGGGGAACAATGAGCAGTTCTTC. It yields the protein CASSLAGQGNNEQFF.

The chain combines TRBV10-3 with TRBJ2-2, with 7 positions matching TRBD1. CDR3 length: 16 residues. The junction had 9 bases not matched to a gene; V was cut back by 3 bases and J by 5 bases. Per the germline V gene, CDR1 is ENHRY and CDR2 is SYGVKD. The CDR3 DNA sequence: TGTGCCATCAGTGACGTACAGGGGTTTGGGACCGGGGAGCTGTTTTTT. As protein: CAISDVQGFGTGELFF.

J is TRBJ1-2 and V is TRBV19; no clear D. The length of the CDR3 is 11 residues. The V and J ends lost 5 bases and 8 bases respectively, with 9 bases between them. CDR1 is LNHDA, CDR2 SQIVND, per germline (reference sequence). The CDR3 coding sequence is TGTGCCAGTAGTTCCTACGGGGGCTACACCTTC. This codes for CASSSYGGYTF. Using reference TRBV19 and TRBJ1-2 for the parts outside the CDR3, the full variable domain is DGGITQSPKYLFRKEGQNVTLSCEQNLNHDAMYWYRQDPGQGLRLIYYSQIVNDFQKGDIAEGYSVSREKKESFPLTVTSAQKNPTAFYLCASSSYGGYTFGSGTRLTVV.

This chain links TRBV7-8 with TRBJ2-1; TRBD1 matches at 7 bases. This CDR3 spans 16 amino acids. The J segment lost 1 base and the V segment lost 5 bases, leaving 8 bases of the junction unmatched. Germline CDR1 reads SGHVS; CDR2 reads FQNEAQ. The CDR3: CASSPRQGSSYNEQFF. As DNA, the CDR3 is TGTGCCAGCAGCCCCAGACAGGGATCATCCTACAATGAGCAGTTCTTC. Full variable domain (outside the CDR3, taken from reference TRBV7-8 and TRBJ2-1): GAGVSQSPRYKVAKRGQDVALRCDPISGHVSLFWYQQALGQGPEFLTYFQNEAQLDKSGLPSDRFFAERPEGSVSTLKIQRTQQEDSAVYLCASSPRQGSSYNEQFFGPGTRLTVL.

This chain's CDR3 is CASSQETGGRTDTQYF. CDR3 sequence (DNA): TGCGCCAGCAGCCAAGAGACAGGGGGCAGAACAGATACGCAGTATTTT. The chain links TRBV4-1 to TRBJ2-3; 10 bases align to TRBD1. The CDR3 sequence is 16 residues long. V lost 0 bases to trimming and J lost 3 bases; unmatched junction nucleotides: 3. Germline CDR1 reads MGHRA; CDR2 reads YSYEKL.

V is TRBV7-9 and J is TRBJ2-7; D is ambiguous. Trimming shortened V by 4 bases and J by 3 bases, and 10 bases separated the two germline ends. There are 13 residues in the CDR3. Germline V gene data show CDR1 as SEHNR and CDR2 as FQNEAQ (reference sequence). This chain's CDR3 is CASSSPHSYEQYF. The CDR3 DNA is TGTGCCAGCAGCTCTCCCCACAGCTACGAGCAGTACTTC.

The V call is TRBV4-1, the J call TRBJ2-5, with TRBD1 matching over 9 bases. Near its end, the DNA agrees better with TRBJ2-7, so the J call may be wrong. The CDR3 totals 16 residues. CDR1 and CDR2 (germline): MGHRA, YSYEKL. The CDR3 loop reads CASSPETRTGAYEQYF. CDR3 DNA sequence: TGCGCCAGCAGCCCCGAGACGAGGACAGGGGCCTACGAGCAGTACTTC.

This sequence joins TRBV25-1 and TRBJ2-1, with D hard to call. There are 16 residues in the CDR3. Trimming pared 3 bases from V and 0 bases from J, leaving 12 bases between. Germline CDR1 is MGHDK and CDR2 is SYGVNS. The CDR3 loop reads CASSDDSPSSYNEQFF. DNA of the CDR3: TGTGCCAGCAGTGACGACTCCCCGAGCTCCTACAATGAGCAGTTCTTC.

DNA of the CDR3: TGTGCCAGCTCTCGGGTCGGCACTGAAGCTTTCTTT. This codes for CASSRVGTEAFF. This chain links TRBV6-1 with TRBJ1-1; D ambiguous. The CDR3 has 12 residues. Germline CDR1 is MNHNS and CDR2 is SASEGT. Trimming cost V 8 bases and J 4 bases, with 11 bases left between them.

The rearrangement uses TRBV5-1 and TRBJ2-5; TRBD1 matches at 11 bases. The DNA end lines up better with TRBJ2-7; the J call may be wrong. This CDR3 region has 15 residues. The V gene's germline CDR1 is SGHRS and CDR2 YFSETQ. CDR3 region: CASSARTGGFYEQYF. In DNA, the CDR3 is TGCGCCAGCAGCGCCAGGACAGGGGGCTTCTACGAGCAGTACTTC.

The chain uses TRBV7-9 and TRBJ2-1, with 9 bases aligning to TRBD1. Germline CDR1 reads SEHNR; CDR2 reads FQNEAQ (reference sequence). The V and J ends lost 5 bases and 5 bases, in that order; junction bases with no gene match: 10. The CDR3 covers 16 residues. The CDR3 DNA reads TGTGCCAGCAGCGAGAGGAGGACAGGGGATCACAATGAGCAGTTCTTC. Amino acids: CASSERRTGDHNEQFF.

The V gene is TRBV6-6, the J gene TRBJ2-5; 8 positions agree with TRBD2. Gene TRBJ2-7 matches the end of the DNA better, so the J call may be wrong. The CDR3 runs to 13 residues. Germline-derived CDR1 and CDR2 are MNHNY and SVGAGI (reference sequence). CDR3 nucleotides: TGTGCCAGCAGTCACGGGGGGGGGTACGAGCAGTACTTC. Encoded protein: CASSHGGGYEQYF.

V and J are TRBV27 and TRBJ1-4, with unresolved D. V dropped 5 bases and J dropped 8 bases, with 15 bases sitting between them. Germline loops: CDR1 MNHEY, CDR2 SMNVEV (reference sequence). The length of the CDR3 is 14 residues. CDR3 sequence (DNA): TGTGCCAGCAGTCCCCGGGATTTTGCCGAAAAACTGTTTTTT. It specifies CASSPRDFAEKLFF.

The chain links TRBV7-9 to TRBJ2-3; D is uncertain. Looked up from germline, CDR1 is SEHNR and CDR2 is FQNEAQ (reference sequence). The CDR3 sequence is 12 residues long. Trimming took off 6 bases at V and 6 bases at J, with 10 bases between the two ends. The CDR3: CASRAGGDTQYF. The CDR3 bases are TGTGCCAGCAGAGCAGGTGGGGATACGCAGTATTTT.

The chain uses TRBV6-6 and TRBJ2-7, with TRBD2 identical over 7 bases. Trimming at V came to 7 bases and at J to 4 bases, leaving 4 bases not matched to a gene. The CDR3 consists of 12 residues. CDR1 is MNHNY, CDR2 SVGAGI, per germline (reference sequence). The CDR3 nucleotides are TGTGCCAGCACCTCGGGGGGTTACGAGCAGTACTTC. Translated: CASTSGGYEQYF.

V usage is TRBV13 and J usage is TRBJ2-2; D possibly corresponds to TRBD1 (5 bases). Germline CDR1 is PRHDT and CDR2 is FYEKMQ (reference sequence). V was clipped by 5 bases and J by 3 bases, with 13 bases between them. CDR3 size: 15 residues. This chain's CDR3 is CASSTQGFYTGELFF. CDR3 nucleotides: TGTGCCAGCAGCACTCAGGGTTTTTACACCGGGGAGCTGTTTTTT.

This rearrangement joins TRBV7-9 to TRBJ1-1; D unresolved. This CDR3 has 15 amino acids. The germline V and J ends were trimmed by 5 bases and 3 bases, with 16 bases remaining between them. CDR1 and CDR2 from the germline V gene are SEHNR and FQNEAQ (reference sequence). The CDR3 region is CASSPIPLRDTEAFF. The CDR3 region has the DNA TGTGCCAGCAGCCCTATCCCACTGAGGGACACTGAAGCTTTCTTT.

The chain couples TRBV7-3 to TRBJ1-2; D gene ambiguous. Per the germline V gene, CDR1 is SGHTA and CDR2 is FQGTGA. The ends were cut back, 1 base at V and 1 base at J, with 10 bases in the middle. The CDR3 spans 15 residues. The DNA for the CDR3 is TGTGCCAGCAGCTTAAGTTCTGCGGGTAACTATGGCTACACCTTC. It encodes CASSLSSAGNYGYTF.

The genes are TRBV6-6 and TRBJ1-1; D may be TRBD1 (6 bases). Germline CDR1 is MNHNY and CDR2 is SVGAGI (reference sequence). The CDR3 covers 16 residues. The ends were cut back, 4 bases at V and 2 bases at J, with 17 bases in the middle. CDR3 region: CASSFVAGTTNTEAFF. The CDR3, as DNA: TGTGCCAGCAGTTTCGTCGCCGGGACAACCAACACTGAAGCTTTCTTT.

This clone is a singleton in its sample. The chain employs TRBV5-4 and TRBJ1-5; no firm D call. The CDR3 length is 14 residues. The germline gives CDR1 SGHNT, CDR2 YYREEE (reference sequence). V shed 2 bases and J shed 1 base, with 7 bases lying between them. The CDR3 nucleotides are TGTGCCAGCAGCTTTGGCGGAAGCAATCAGCCCCAGCATTTT. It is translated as CASSFGGSNQPQHF.

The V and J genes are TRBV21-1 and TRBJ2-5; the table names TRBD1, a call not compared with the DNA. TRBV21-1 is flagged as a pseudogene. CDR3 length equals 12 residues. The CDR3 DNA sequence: TGTGCCAGCAGCAAAACACAAGAGACCCAGTACTTC. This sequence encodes CASSKTQETQYF.

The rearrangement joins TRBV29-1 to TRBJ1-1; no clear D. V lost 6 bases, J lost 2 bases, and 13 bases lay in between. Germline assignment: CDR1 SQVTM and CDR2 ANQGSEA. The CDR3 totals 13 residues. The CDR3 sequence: CSVLIEGNTEAFF. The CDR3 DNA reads TGCAGCGTCCTGATTGAGGGAAACACTGAAGCTTTCTTT.

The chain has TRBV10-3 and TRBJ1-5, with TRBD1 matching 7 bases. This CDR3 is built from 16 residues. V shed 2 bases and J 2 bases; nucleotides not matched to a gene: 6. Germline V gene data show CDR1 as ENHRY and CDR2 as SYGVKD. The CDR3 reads CAISEGRGFRNQPQHF. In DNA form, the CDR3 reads TGTGCCATCAGTGAGGGCAGGGGGTTTCGCAATCAGCCCCAGCATTTT.

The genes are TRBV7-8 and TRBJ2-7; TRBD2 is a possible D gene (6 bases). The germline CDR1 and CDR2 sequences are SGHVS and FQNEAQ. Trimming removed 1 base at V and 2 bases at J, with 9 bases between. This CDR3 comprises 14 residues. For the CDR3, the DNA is TGTGCCAGCAGCTTAGAAGGGAGGCCCTACGAGCAGTACTTC. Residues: CASSLEGRPYEQYF.

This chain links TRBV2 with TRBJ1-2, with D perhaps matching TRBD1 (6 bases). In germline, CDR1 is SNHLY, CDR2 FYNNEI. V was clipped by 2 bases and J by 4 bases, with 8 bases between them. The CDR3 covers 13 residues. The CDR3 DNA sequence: TGTGCCAGCAGTGAAAGGGGGATCTATGGCTACACCTTC. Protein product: CASSERGIYGYTF.